Detailed here is one TCR beta chain. This specimen belongs to a study of T cells in localized non-small cell lung cancer. Germline V gives CDR1 LNHDA, CDR2 SQIVND (reference sequence). The CDR3 is made up of 13 amino acids. V was shortened by 5 bases and J by 7 bases, with 14 bases between the two germline ends. Generated by immunoSEQ multiplex PCR, the TCRdb table keeps only in-frame clones and is missing some. Here the sample spans about 1,900 clones, approximately 25% being singletons. This specimen consisted of normal lung tissue next to the tumor, obtained before any cancer treatment. The receptor comes from an older female donor with stage III squamous cell lung carcinoma. This chain joins TRBV19 and TRBJ2-5; D ambiguous. The chain's CDR3 is CASSPYPGGTQYF. Here the CDR3 DNA reads TGTGCCAGTAGTCCATACCCAGGCGGGACCCAGTACTTC.